A selection of T cell receptor beta chains follows, all from one sample in a study of T cell changes during pregnancy in multiple sclerosis. Sequenced by immunoSEQ multiplex PCR; TCRdb stores in-frame clones only, minus some. The sample yields tens of thousands of clones, roughly 92% seen once. Sequences were derived from CD4+ T cells from peripheral blood mononuclear cells, sampled in the third trimester of pregnancy. The receptors were gathered from a female donor with multiple sclerosis, enrolled in a pregnancy study. Both conserved end residues are part of each CDR3. Each record gives: J gene, D gene, clone size, V gene, CDR3 protein, CDR3 DNA. A D gene is named only where the DNA matches it firmly. Clone size is not always given. Where it is, it says once, few, many or a class for expanded clones.

TRBJ1-3 | TRBD1 | . | TRBV7-6 | CASSLGGTGEPSGNTIYF | TGTGCCAGCAGCTTAGGGGGTACAGGGGAGCCCTCTGGAAACACCATATATTTT
TRBJ2-1 | TRBD2 | . | TRBV11-2 | CASSLDTSGHNEQFF | TGTGCCAGCAGCTTAGATACTAGCGGCCACAATGAGCAGTTCTTC
TRBJ2-7 | TRBD1 | . | TRBV5-6 | CASSNRGTLSYEQYF | TGTGCCAGCAGTAACAGGGGGACCCTCTCCTACGAGCAGTACTTC
TRBJ1-5 | . | . | TRBV7-8 | CASSFTAGYDQPQHF | TGTGCCAGCAGCTTCACGGCAGGGTATGATCAGCCCCAGCATTTT
TRBJ1-2 | TRBD1 | . | TRBV19 | CASRPFRDRLFYGYTF | TGTGCCAGTAGGCCGTTTAGGGACAGGTTATTCTATGGCTACACCTTC
TRBJ1-5 | TRBD1 | . | TRBV28 | CASRDRVFQPQHF | TGTGCCAGCCGGGACAGGGTTTTTCAGCCCCAGCATTTT
TRBJ1-4 | TRBD1 | . | TRBV23-1 | CASSPNPGTGDNEKLFF | TGCGCCAGCAGTCCAAACCCAGGGACAGGTGATAATGAAAAACTGTTTTTT
TRBJ2-5 | . | . | TRBV5-4 | CASSAPGQGWQETQYF | TGTGCCAGCAGCGCTCCTGGGCAGGGGTGGCAAGAGACCCAGTACTTC
TRBJ2-5 | TRBD2 | once | TRBV15 | CATSRELAGGPETQYF | TGTGCCACCAGCAGGGAACTAGCGGGGGGGCCCGAGACCCAGTACTTC
TRBJ2-1 | . | . | TRBV7-2 | CASSSGGPYNEQFF | TGTGCCAGCAGCTCCGGGGGGCCCTACAATGAGCAGTTCTTC
TRBJ2-6 | . | . | TRBV27 | CASSSFAGSLPGANVLTF | TGTGCCAGCAGTTCGTTTGCGGGTTCATTACCTGGGGCCAACGTCCTGACTTTC
TRBJ1-1 | . | . | TRBV6-5 | CASSRDTEAFF | TGTGCCAGCAGCCGCGACACTGAAGCTTTCTTT
TRBJ2-7 | . | . | TRBV11-2 | CASSLDYPGGPNYEQYF | TGTGCCAGCAGCTTAGACTATCCCGGCGGGCCGAACTACGAGCAGTACTTC
TRBJ1-2 | TRBD1 | . | TRBV5-1 | CASSLEGQGDINYGYTF | TGCGCCAGCAGCTTGGAGGGACAGGGGGATATTAACTATGGCTACACCTTC
TRBJ2-1 | TRBD1 | . | TRBV6-1 | CASSEPGGRDEQFF | TGTGCCAGCAGTGAGCCAGGGGGCCGGGATGAGCAGTTCTTC
TRBJ1-5 | . | . | TRBV30 | CALNSGSDQPQHF | TGTGCCTTGAACTCGGGGAGTGATCAGCCCCAGCATTTT
TRBJ1-3 | . | . | TRBV18 | CASSPEGVSGNTIYF | TGTGCCAGCTCACCTGAGGGAGTCTCTGGAAACACCATATATTTT
TRBJ2-1 | TRBD2 | . | TRBV27 | CASTLLSSGSNREQFF | TGTGCCAGCACCCTGCTTTCTAGCGGGAGTAACAGGGAGCAGTTCTTC
TRBJ2-1 | TRBD2 | . | TRBV7-9 | CASSSLYRTSETYNEQFF | TGTGCCAGCAGCTCCCTCTACCGGACTAGCGAAACCTACAATGAGCAGTTCTTC
TRBJ2-5 | . | . | TRBV19 | CASSKGRRGETQYF | TGTGCCAGTAGTAAGGGGAGGAGGGGAGAGACCCAGTACTTC
TRBJ1-2 | TRBD1 | . | TRBV19 | CASSIAGTANNYGYTF | TGTGCCAGTAGTATAGCCGGGACAGCTAATAACTATGGCTACACCTTC
TRBJ1-5 | . | . | TRBV6-1 | CASSEAAGNQPQHF | TGTGCCAGCAGTGAAGCAGCGGGCAATCAGCCCCAGCATTTT
TRBJ2-5 | TRBD1 | . | TRBV5-6 | CASSSTDRGRETQYF | TGTGCCAGCAGCTCAACCGACAGGGGCAGGGAGACCCAGTACTTC
TRBJ1-4 | TRBD1 | . | TRBV5-1 | CASSLGDSSKKLFF | TGCGCCAGCAGCTTGGGGGACAGCTCTAAAAAACTGTTTTTT
TRBJ2-1 | TRBD2 | . | TRBV6-1 | CASSVTSGSSNEQFF | TGTGCCAGCAGTGTAACTAGCGGGAGTTCCAATGAGCAGTTCTTC
TRBJ2-2 | TRBD1 | once | TRBV11-1 | CASSLDWTGTGELFF | TGTGCCAGCAGCTTAGATTGGACAGGGACCGGGGAGCTGTTTTTT
TRBJ2-3 | . | . | TRBV5-1 | CASSLGPGGTDTQYF | TGCGCCAGCAGCTTGGGTCCAGGAGGGACAGATACGCAGTATTTT
TRBJ2-1 | TRBD1 | . | TRBV11-2 | CASSAGTGLYNEQFF | TGTGCCAGCAGCGCTGGGACAGGGCTATACAATGAGCAGTTCTTC
TRBJ2-5 | TRBD1 | . | TRBV5-6 | CASSLAALGGEETQYF | TGTGCCAGCAGCTTGGCGGCTCTAGGGGGCGAGGAGACCCAGTACTTC
TRBJ2-1 | . | . | TRBV2 | CASSRTRAGRLNEQFF | TGTGCCAGCAGCCGAACTCGGGCGGGCAGACTCAATGAGCAGTTCTTC
TRBJ1-5 | . | . | TRBV28 | CASSLLGEGPNQPQHF | TGTGCCAGCAGTTTACTAGGGGAGGGGCCGAATCAGCCCCAGCATTTT
TRBJ1-1 | . | . | TRBV4-2 | CASSQEMSEAFF | TGTGCCAGCAGCCAAGAAATGTCGGAAGCTTTCTTT
TRBJ1-1 | . | . | TRBV19 | CASSPRDKGTTEAFF | TGTGCCAGTAGTCCCCGGGATAAGGGAACCACTGAAGCTTTCTTT
TRBJ1-1 | . | . | TRBV6-6 | CASKPPPQGGGTEAFF | TGTGCCAGCAAACCCCCCCCACAAGGAGGAGGCACTGAAGCTTTCTTT
TRBJ1-5 | . | . | TRBV18 | CASSPPDMAGVPQHF | TGTGCCAGCTCACCACCGGACATGGCGGGGGTGCCCCAGCATTTT
TRBJ1-1 | . | . | TRBV6-4 | CASIEDLPNTEAFF | TGTGCCAGCATTGAGGACTTACCGAACACTGAAGCTTTCTTT
TRBJ1-5 | . | . | TRBV4-2 | CASSQGVGAGESNQPQHF | TGTGCCAGCAGCCAAGGGGTGGGGGCAGGCGAAAGCAATCAGCCCCAGCATTTT
TRBJ2-4 | . | . | TRBV19 | CASSTGVTKNIQYF | TGTGCCAGTTCGACGGGGGTAACCAAAAACATTCAGTACTTC